This T cell receptor beta chain was sequenced in a study of T cells in Graves' hyperthyroidism and ophthalmopathy. This clonotype was observed many times. Amplification yielded TCR beta CDR3 regions, with RNA transcripts as the source. The HTBI primer set drove a first-round RT-PCR of the TCR CDR3. MiXCR was run by TCRdb on the multiplex PCR reads, yielding one entry per CDR3 protein. The sample has around 300,000 distinct CDR3 sequences, roughly 13% seen once. CDR3 length: 15 amino acids. Trimming took off 0 bases at V and 4 bases at J, with 12 bases between the two ends. Per germline, CDR1 MNHEY and CDR2 SMNVEV (reference sequence).

The source of this sequence is a woman in her twenties or thirties with Graves' hyperthyroidism that later progressed to Graves' ophthalmopathy. The chain joins TRBV27 to TRBJ2-5; D uncertain. The sample consisted of blood. The CDR3 loop reads CASSLSVGLRETQYF. DNA of the CDR3: TGTGCCAGCAGTTTATCGGTGGGGTTGAGAGAGACCCAGTACTTC.